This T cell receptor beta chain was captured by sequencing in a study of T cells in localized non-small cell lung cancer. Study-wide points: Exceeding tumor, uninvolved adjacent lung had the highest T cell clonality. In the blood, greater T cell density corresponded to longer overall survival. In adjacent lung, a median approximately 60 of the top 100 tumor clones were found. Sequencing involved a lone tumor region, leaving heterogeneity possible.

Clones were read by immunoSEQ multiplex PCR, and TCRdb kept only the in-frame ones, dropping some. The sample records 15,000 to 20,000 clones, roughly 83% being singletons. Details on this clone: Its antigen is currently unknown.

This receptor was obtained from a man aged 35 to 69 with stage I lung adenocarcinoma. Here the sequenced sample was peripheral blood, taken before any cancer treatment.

The CDR3 DNA follows: TGTGCCAGCAGCTCCCGGGACAGGGGGGGCACAGATACGCAGTATTTT. This encodes CASSSRDRGGTDTQYF. The chain combines TRBV13 with TRBJ2-3; 11 bases map to TRBD1. CDR3 length equals 16 residues. The germline V gene has CDR1 PRHDT and CDR2 FYEKMQ (reference sequence). The J segment lost 1 base and the V segment lost 4 bases, leaving 4 bases of the junction unmatched.